This TCR beta chain was identified during a study of T cell repertoires in cytomegalovirus infection. In the study overall: Through public TCR beta signatures, both CMV infection and matching HLA type were indicated.

In its sample, this clonotype was seen a few times. One entry per CDR3 protein results from TCRdb running MiXCR on the reads. The sample shows approximately 500,000 distinct CDR3 sequences, around 27% of them seen only once. V lost 1 base to trimming and J lost 11 bases, with 19 bases between them. This CDR3 contains 15 residues. Germline-derived CDR1 and CDR2 are SEHNR and FQNEAQ (reference sequence). The sequenced sample was PBMCs. The J gene is TRBJ2-3, the V gene TRBV7-9; D assignment may be TRBD1 or TRBD2 (5 bases each). This TCR was sampled from a human donor in good health (CMV status not recorded). Some clones in this sample may be carry-over from other donors' samples. The CDR3 protein is CASSLGGTPLAEQYF. DNA of the CDR3: TGTGCCAGCAGCTTAGGGGGGACCCCCCTTGCGGAGCAGTATTTT.